A single sample is the source of the 6 T cell receptor beta chains below, sequenced in a study of OX40 agonist ivuxolimab in advanced cancers. Produced via immunoSEQ multiplex PCR; TCRdb's table is partial and in-frame only. The repertoire holds tens of thousands of clones, with more than 85% as singletons. Source: CD4+ or CD8+ T cells sorted from blood, taken in a trial of the OX40 agonist ivuxolimab. All receptors derive from an adult with an advanced solid tumor such as melanoma, head and neck, liver or kidney cancer.

In its sample, this clone was seen a few times. This chain uses TRBV28 with TRBJ1-3, with D hard to call. The CDR3 runs 13 residues. Trimming cost V 8 bases and J 0 bases, with 8 bases left between them. In germline, CDR1 is MDHEN, CDR2 SYDVKM. CDR3 sequence (DNA): TGTGCCAGCGGGTGGGGCTCTGGAAACACCATATATTTT. Amino acids: CASGWGSGNTIYF. The whole variable domain, filled in from reference TRBV28 and TRBJ1-3, reads DVKVTQSSRYLVKRTGEKVFLECVQDMDHENMFWYRQDPGLGLRLIYFSYDVKMKEKGDIPEGYSVSREKKERFSLILESASTNQTSMYLCASGWGSGNTIYFGEGSWLTVV.

The chain combines TRBV6-5 with TRBJ1-1; a possible D gene is TRBD1 (5 bases). This CDR3 comprises 16 residues. V lost 0 bases to trimming and J lost 5 bases, with 16 bases between them. Germline V CDR1 and CDR2: MNHEY, SVGAGI. DNA of the CDR3: TGTGCCAGCAGTTACTCGATTCCCGCAGGGAAGACTGAAGCTTTCTTT. This sequence encodes CASSYSIPAGKTEAFF.

The chain links TRBV14 to TRBJ1-2; D possibly corresponds to TRBD1 (5 bases). Per the germline V gene, CDR1 is SGHDN and CDR2 is FVKESK. The germline V and J ends were trimmed by 2 bases and 2 bases, with 9 bases remaining between them. The CDR3 totals 14 residues. The CDR3 reads CASSQTDRNYGYTF. CDR3 nucleotides: TGTGCCAGCAGCCAAACCGACAGAAACTATGGCTACACCTTC. Full variable domain (remainder filled in from reference TRBV14 and TRBJ1-2): EAGVTQFPSHSVIEKGQTVTLRCDPISGHDNLYWYRRVMGKEIKFLLHFVKESKQDESGMPNNRFLAERTGGTYSTLKVQPAELEDSGVYFCASSQTDRNYGYTFGSGTRLTVV.

The CDR3 spells CASSARTGDYEQYF. The CDR3 nucleotides are TGTGCCAGCAGTGCTAGGACAGGGGACTACGAGCAGTACTTC. The chain joins TRBV6-5 to TRBJ2-7; 9 positions agree with TRBD1. CDR1 is MNHEY, CDR2 SVGAGI, per germline. With V trimmed by 5 bases and J by 3 bases, 5 bases remained unmatched. This CDR3 has 14 residues.

The CDR3 nucleotides are TGTGCCAGCAGTAAAACAGTGCCCACTATCGACTACACCTTC. This codes for CASSKTVPTIDYTF. The chain is built from TRBV27 and TRBJ1-2; D gene ambiguous. V shed 5 bases and J shed 10 bases, with 20 bases lying between them. This CDR3 region has 14 residues. Germline V CDR1 and CDR2: MNHEY, SMNVEV (reference sequence).

The J gene is TRBJ2-1, the V gene TRBV4-2; TRBD2 matches at 12 bases. The CDR3 contains 14 residues. Germline V CDR1 and CDR2: LGHNA, YNFKEQ. With V trimmed by 6 bases and J by 7 bases, 4 bases remained unmatched. The CDR3 sequence: CASRLAGGGNEQFF. The CDR3 DNA sequence: TGTGCCAGCAGACTAGCGGGAGGTGGGAATGAGCAGTTCTTC.